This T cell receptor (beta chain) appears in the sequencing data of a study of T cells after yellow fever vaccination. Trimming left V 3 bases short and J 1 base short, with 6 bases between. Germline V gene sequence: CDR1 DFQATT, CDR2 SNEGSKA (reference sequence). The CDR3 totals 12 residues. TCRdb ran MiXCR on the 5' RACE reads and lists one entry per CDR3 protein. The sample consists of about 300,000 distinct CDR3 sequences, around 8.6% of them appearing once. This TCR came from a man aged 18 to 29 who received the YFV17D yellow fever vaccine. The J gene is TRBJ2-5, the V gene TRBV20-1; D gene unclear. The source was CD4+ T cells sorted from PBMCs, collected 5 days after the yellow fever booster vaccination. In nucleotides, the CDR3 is TGCAGTGCTAGTGGCAGCCAAGAGACCCAGTACTTC. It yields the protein CSASGSQETQYF.